The 4 T cell receptor beta chains below all came from one sample that was sequenced in a study of radiation and T cells in renal cell carcinoma (dated by TCRdb to 2020 to 2021). Receptors were amplified or captured by the immunoSEQ multiplex PCR assay. TCRdb retrieved this table from immuneACCESS and kept in-frame rearrangements only. Not all clones are present; in checked studies, unresolved V genes account for under half, and no reason is known for the remainder. The sample table records over 85,000 clones; just under 85% of these occur just once. In total, the top ten clones hold around 9.4% of the sample. The sample's time point, from its label and the paper: blood 4 weeks post-SBRT, at nephrectomy. The treatment or condition label on this specimen signifies: 15 Gy SBRT to primary tumor, nephrectomy 4 weeks later. Specimen: blood, collected from a patient whose treatment included radiotherapy and nephrectomy. All receptors derive from a man between 45 and 60 years old with renal cell carcinoma.

The J gene is TRBJ2-1, the V gene TRBV10-3, with 10 positions matching TRBD2. V shed 4 bases and J 7 bases; nucleotides not matched to a gene: 7. The length of the CDR3 is 15 residues. Germline CDR1 ENHRY, CDR2 SYGVKD. CDR3 in amino acids: CAISVSSGRENEQFF. The CDR3 region has the DNA TGTGCCATCAGTGTGTCTAGCGGGAGAGAAAATGAGCAGTTCTTC.

This clone was seen more than once but under ten times. The CDR3 coding sequence is TGCGCCAGCAGCACAGGGTCGAACACTGAAGCTTTCTTT. This codes for CASSTGSNTEAFF. V and J are TRBV5-1 and TRBJ1-1; D might be TRBD1 (6 bases). V shed 4 bases and J shed 1 base, with 8 bases lying between them. The CDR3 is 13 residues long. Looked up from germline, CDR1 is SGHRS and CDR2 is YFSETQ.

The J gene is TRBJ2-3, the V gene TRBV30; possible D gene TRBD2, 6 bases. The CDR3 loop spans 13 amino acids. Germline values: CDR1 GTSNPN, CDR2 SVGIG (reference sequence). V lost 0 bases to trimming and J lost 4 bases, with 8 bases between them. CDR3 residues: CAWSVWEADTQYF. The CDR3 DNA reads as TGTGCCTGGAGTGTATGGGAGGCAGATACGCAGTATTTT. The whole variable domain, remainder taken from reference TRBV30 and TRBJ2-3, is SQTIHQWPATLVQPVGSPLSLECTVEGTSNPNLYWYRQAAGRGLQLLFYSVGIGQISSEVPQNLSASRPQDRQFILSSKKLLLSDSGFYLCAWSVWEADTQYFGPGTRLTVL.

The CDR3 region has the DNA TGTGCCAGCAGCCATCCCGACGGGGGCTACAATGAGCAGTTCTTC. Translation gives CASSHPDGGYNEQFF. The genes are TRBV9 and TRBJ2-1; a possible D gene is TRBD2 (6 bases). Germline V lookup: CDR1 SGDLS, CDR2 YYNGEE. The CDR3 contains 15 residues. Trimming removed 4 bases at V and 3 bases at J, with 14 bases between. Full variable domain (outside the CDR3, taken from reference TRBV9 and TRBJ2-1): DSGVTQTPKHLITATGQRVTLRCSPRSGDLSVYWYQQSLDQGLQFLIQYYNGEERAKGNILERFSAQQFPDLHSELNLSSLELGDSALYFCASSHPDGGYNEQFFGPGTRLTVL.